One and the same sample provided the 30 T cell receptor beta chains below, sequenced in a study of CDR3 diversity in severe acne (dated by TCRdb to the late 2010s). Library method: PCR. Sequencing relied on an Illumina HiSeq 2000. The public reads were reanalyzed by TCRdb: fastp trimming at Q25, MiXCR alignment, in-frame beta chains only. Under each unique CDR3 protein, matching rows form one entry showing the most common genes and DNA. The sample includes over 85,000 distinct CDR3 sequences, with about half observed a single time. The top ten clones comprise roughly 12% of the sample. Sequenced material: blood. Receptors were obtained from a male donor with acne.

As concerns this clonotype: Given a much more abundant clone one base away, this may be a read error. The CDR3 reads CSARPTGDIEAFF. The CDR3 DNA reads TGCAGTGCCCGTCCGACAGGGGATATTGAAGCTTTCTTT. This chain connects TRBV20-1 to TRBJ1-1, with 8 nucleotides matching TRBD1. The CDR3 has 13 amino acids. V lost 6 bases and J lost 7; bases outside the gene matches: 10. From germline, CDR1 is DFQATT and CDR2 SNEGSKA (reference sequence).

This clonotype was seen at least ten times. A read error is possible here, since a much larger clone lies one base away. Given the absence of the conserved phenylalanine or tryptophan at the CDR3 end, a read error is likely. The V call is TRBV28, the J call TRBJ2-5; D is ambiguous. Trimming shortened V by 2 bases and J by 2 bases, and 6 bases separated the two germline ends. This CDR3 is 13 amino acids long. In germline, CDR1 is MDHEN, CDR2 SYDVKM. The CDR3 sequence is CASSLLPQETQYL. The DNA for the CDR3 is TGTGCCAGCAGTTTACTTCCTCAAGAGACCCAGTACCTC.

A word on this clonotype: A junction end diverges from the germline sequence, so it may reflect a read error. The rearrangement uses TRBV14 and TRBJ1-6; D is possibly TRBD1 (5 bases). CDR3 length equals 13 residues. Germline V gene sequence: CDR1 SGHDN, CDR2 FVKESK. The CDR3 nucleotides read TGTGCCAGCAGCCTAACCGGGGGTTCACCCCTCGACTTT. It encodes CASSLTGGSPLDF.

Turning to this clonotype: A much more abundant neighbour one base away suggests this may be a read error. J is TRBJ2-5 and V is TRBV12-3 or TRBV12-4, with 9 bases aligning to TRBD1. CDR3 length: 15 amino acids. V dropped 6 bases and J dropped 11; count of bases not matched to a gene: 16. The CDR3 bases are TGTGCCAGCAGGTCGAGGACAGGGGATTACAATGAGCAGTACTTC. Translated: CASRSRTGDYNEQYF.

The V and J genes are TRBV25-1 and TRBJ1-1; possible D gene TRBD1, 6 bases. This CDR3 has 15 residues. CDR1 and CDR2 (germline): MGHDK, SYGVNS. With 2 bases removed from V and 8 bases from J, the gap between germline ends came to 18 bases. CDR3 loop: CASSEGADSLAEAFF. The CDR3 DNA is TGTGCCAGCAGTGAAGGTGCGGACAGCTTGGCGGAAGCTTTCTTT.

This clonotype was counted between two and nine times. Since no conserved phenylalanine or tryptophan closes the CDR3, a read error is the likely cause. Because the CDR3's place on the DNA is in doubt, the DNA is left out and the CDR3 is given as listed by TCRdb. The chain carries TRBV4-2 and TRBJ2-1. The germline V gene encodes CDR1 LGHNA and CDR2 YNFKEQ. With termini counted, the CDR3 has 8 amino acids. The CDR3 loop reads CASSQVPA.

This clonotype was seen many times. The rearrangement joins TRBV12-3 or TRBV12-4 to TRBJ2-7, with a possible D match to TRBD1 (6 bases). The CDR3 is 14 amino acids. V lost 4 bases and J lost 2, with 12 bases in between. The CDR3 loop is CASSSTDRTYEQYF. The CDR3 DNA is TGTGCCAGCAGTTCTACCGACAGGACCTACGAGCAGTACTTC.

The rearrangement joins TRBV10-2 to TRBJ2-5; D remains unclear. The CDR3 consists of 13 residues. Germline V gene lookup returns CDR1 WSHSY and CDR2 SAAADI. Trimming took 2 bases from V and 3 from J, leaving 7 bases between them. CDR3 DNA sequence: TGCGCCAGCAGTGAGAGGGTAGAAGAGACCCAGTACTTC. This codes for CASSERVEETQYF.

This rearrangement joins TRBV20-1 to TRBJ2-5; 8 bases align to TRBD2. With 3 bases clipped from V and 5 bases from J, the junction kept 20 bases outside the gene matches. From germline, CDR1 is DFQATT and CDR2 SNEGSKA (reference sequence). CDR3 length equals 18 residues. The CDR3 here is CSARTAGTSGGPYETQYF. The DNA for the CDR3 is TGCAGTGCTAGGACCGCCGGGACTAGTGGCGGGCCCTACGAGACCCAGTACTTC.

The V call is TRBV20-1, the J call TRBJ2-3, with 12 positions matching TRBD2. The CDR3 is 15 amino acids. Losses at the gene ends were 6 bases for V and 1 base for J; bases not matched to a gene: 5. The germline V gene has CDR1 DFQATT and CDR2 SNEGSKA (reference sequence). CDR3 sequence reads: CSARRLAGGTDTQYF. DNA for the CDR3: TGCAGTGCCCGCAGACTAGCGGGAGGCACAGATACGCAGTATTTT.

The chain is built from TRBV7-8 and TRBJ2-5, with TRBD1 matching 7 bases. Per the germline V gene, CDR1 is SGHVS and CDR2 is FQNEAQ. V lost 4 bases and J lost 2; bases outside the gene matches: 4. The CDR3 consists of 14 residues. This CDR3 is CASSSGGRQETQYF. In nucleotides, the CDR3 is TGTGCCAGCAGCTCAGGGGGTCGACAAGAGACCCAGTACTTC.

Only one count was recorded for this clonotype. The rearrangement uses TRBV25-1 and TRBJ1-1, with TRBD1 matching 10 bases. The trim removed 1 base at V and 5 bases at J, leaving 1 base unmatched. This CDR3 is 14 amino acids long. The V gene's germline CDR1 is MGHDK and CDR2 SYGVNS. CDR3 nucleotides: TGTGCCAGCAGTGAATTGGGACAGGGGACTGAAGCTTTCTTT. This sequence encodes CASSELGQGTEAFF.

This clonotype was observed a handful of times. It may be a read error: a sequence one base away is much more abundant. The chain combines TRBV5-5 with TRBJ2-5, with D possibly matching TRBD1 (5 bases). V was trimmed by 1 base and J by 4 bases, leaving 11 bases between them. The CDR3 loop spans 14 amino acids. Germline values: CDR1 SGHKS, CDR2 YYEKEE (reference sequence). The DNA for the CDR3 is TGTGCCAGCAGCTTGAGGGGCAACCGAGAGACCCAGTACTTC. Its protein product is CASSLRGNRETQYF.

The rearrangement links TRBV9 to TRBJ1-1; D gene unclear. The CDR3 loop spans 15 amino acids. V shed 4 bases and J shed 1 base, with 14 bases lying between them. The germline CDR1 and CDR2 sequences are SGDLS and YYNGEE. This CDR3 is CASSPKIDKNTEAFF. The CDR3 nucleotides read TGTGCCAGCAGCCCTAAAATCGACAAGAACACTGAAGCTTTCTTT.

CDR3 sequence: CASSLAHYGDSTEAFF. In DNA, the CDR3 is TGTGCCAGCAGCTTAGCGCATTACGGGGACAGCACTGAAGCTTTCTTT. The chain combines TRBV5-6 with TRBJ1-1; 7 nucleotides match TRBD1. Looked up from germline, CDR1 is SGHDT and CDR2 is YYEEEE. CDR3 length equals 16 residues. J was trimmed by 4 bases and V by 2 bases; bases with no gene match: 11.

This clonotype came up many times. CDR3 sequence: CASSLGGGLLTRSYEQYF. In DNA, the CDR3 is TGTGCCAGCAGCTTGGGAGGCGGACTACTCACGCGCTCCTACGAGCAGTACTTC. The chain joins TRBV5-4 to TRBJ2-7, with D perhaps TRBD2 (6 bases). The CDR3 extends over 18 amino acids. The germline V gene encodes CDR1 SGHNT and CDR2 YYREEE (reference sequence). Trimming cost V 0 bases and J 0 bases, with 19 bases left between them.

This clonotype was recorded many times. This chain joins TRBV29-1 and TRBJ1-1; a possible D gene is TRBD1 (5 bases). The CDR3 consists of 11 residues. With 4 bases removed from V and 5 bases from J, the gap between germline ends came to 8 bases. CDR1 SQVTM and CDR2 ANQGSEA come from the germline V gene. In nucleotides, the CDR3 is TGCAGCGTTGGGGGGGAAACTGAAGCTTTCTTT. Translating gives CSVGGETEAFF.

This sequence joins TRBV6-1 and TRBJ2-7, with D hard to call. CDR1 and CDR2 from the germline V gene are MNHNS and SASEGT. Trimming shortened V by 6 bases and J by 5 bases, and 20 bases separated the two germline ends. The CDR3 spans 15 residues. The CDR3 nucleotides read TGTGCCAGCAGAACCTCCGACCTCAACCCCCACGAGCAGTACTTC. It translates to CASRTSDLNPHEQYF.

This clonotype has ten or more counts. CDR3: CASSNRGLTSPLHF. DNA for the CDR3: TGTGCCAGTAGTAACCGGGGCCTTACTTCACCCCTCCACTTT. The rearrangement uses TRBV19 and TRBJ1-6; possible D gene TRBD1, 5 bases. V was clipped by 4 bases and J by 9 bases, with 13 bases between them. The CDR3 has 14 amino acids. The germline V gene encodes CDR1 LNHDA and CDR2 SQIVND (reference sequence).

Notes on this clonotype: Because it lacks the conserved phenylalanine or tryptophan at the end, this CDR3 is likely a read error. The J gene is TRBJ2-7, the V gene TRBV5-6; D is possibly TRBD1 (5 bases). CDR3 length: 15 residues. The germline gives CDR1 SGHDT, CDR2 YYEEEE. The CDR3 bases are TGTGCCAGCAGCTTCCTAGTAGGGGTTACCTACGAACAGTACCTC. As protein: CASSFLVGVTYEQYL.

Turning to this clonotype: The CDR3 does not end in the conserved phenylalanine or tryptophan, so this is likely a read error. It is unclear where the CDR3 begins or ends on the DNA, so no DNA is shown, and the CDR3 is as TCRdb lists it. The chain carries TRBV5-1 and TRBJ1-4; TRBD1 is the table's D call, not checked against the DNA. The CDR3 length is 10 residues, termini included. Germline values: CDR1 SGHRS, CDR2 YFSETQ. This CDR3 is CASSTHGAGS.

Of note for this clonotype: A much larger clonotype is one base distant, so this may be a read error. The V and J genes are TRBV7-9 and TRBJ1-4; TRBD1 matches 10 bases. This CDR3 has 15 residues. Germline V gives CDR1 SEHNR, CDR2 FQNEAQ (reference sequence). The trim removed 5 bases at V and 8 bases at J, leaving 8 bases unmatched. The chain's CDR3 is CASSEGTGEEEKLFF. The CDR3 DNA follows: TGTGCCAGCAGCGAAGGGACAGGGGAAGAGGAAAAACTGTTTTTT. Using reference TRBV7-9 and TRBJ1-4 for the parts outside the CDR3, the full variable domain is DTGVSQNPRHKITKRGQNVTFRCDPISEHNRLYWYRQTLGQGPEFLTYFQNEAQLEKSRLLSDRFSAERPKGSFSTLEIQRTEQGDSAMYLCASSEGTGEEEKLFFGSGTQLSVL.

The table lists this clonotype with a count of one. A much larger clone is a single base away; this may be a read error. The CDR3 is CASSSGTARFYEQYF. CDR3 sequence (DNA): TGTGCCAGCAGTTCGGGGACAGCCCGGTTTTACGAGCAGTACTTC. V gene TRBV7-2 combines with J gene TRBJ2-7; 7 nucleotides match TRBD1. Germline V gene lookup returns CDR1 SGHTA and CDR2 FQGNSA. With 6 bases clipped from V and 4 bases from J, the junction kept 12 bases outside the gene matches. The CDR3 runs 15 residues.

The table lists this clonotype with many counts. The chain has TRBV19 and TRBJ2-1; D unclear. Per the germline V gene, CDR1 is LNHDA and CDR2 is SQIVND (reference sequence). The V end was cut by 3 bases, the J end by 0 bases, with 9 bases between. The CDR3 covers 15 residues. CDR3 sequence reads: CASSMRTDSYNEQFF. The CDR3 bases are TGTGCCAGTAGTATGCGAACGGACTCCTACAATGAGCAGTTCTTC. The full variable domain, with the rest looked up from reference TRBV19 and TRBJ2-1, is DGGITQSPKYLFRKEGQNVTLSCEQNLNHDAMYWYRQDPGQGLRLIYYSQIVNDFQKGDIAEGYSVSREKKESFPLTVTSAQKNPTAFYLCASSMRTDSYNEQFFGPGTRLTVL.

This chain links TRBV5-5 with TRBJ1-2; 9 bases match TRBD1. Germline-derived CDR1 and CDR2 are SGHKS and YYEKEE (reference sequence). This CDR3 is 15 amino acids long. V was clipped by 4 bases and J by 8 bases; unmatched bases: 12. The CDR3 is CASSEWDRARCGYTF. The CDR3 DNA is TGTGCCAGCAGCGAGTGGGACAGGGCGAGGTGCGGCTACACCTTC.

Notes on this clonotype: The junction does not match germline at one end; this may be a read error. The V call is TRBV19, the J call TRBJ2-1, with 9 bases matching TRBD2. The CDR3 is 16 amino acids. Germline CDR1 and CDR2: LNHDA and SQIVND (reference sequence). In DNA form, the CDR3 reads TGTGCCAGTATGCCTGCGGGGGGGAGCTCCTACATTGAGCAGTTCTTC. It is translated as CASMPAGGSSYIEQFF.

This clonotype was detected many times. The chain links TRBV20-1 to TRBJ2-3, with D possibly TRBD1 on 9 matching bases. Germline CDR1 reads DFQATT; CDR2 reads SNEGSKA (reference sequence). The CDR3 is made up of 15 amino acids. V gave up 3 bases and J gave up 3 bases, with 16 bases separating them. CDR3 sequence: CSARNSGTGTDTQYF. Written as DNA, the CDR3 is TGCAGTGCTAGGAATAGCGGGACAGGGACAGATACGCAGTATTTT.

The chain joins TRBV20-1 to TRBJ1-6; D ambiguous. The CDR3 is made up of 14 amino acids. Germline lookup yields CDR1 DFQATT and CDR2 SNEGSKA (reference sequence). The ends were cut back, 6 bases at V and 4 bases at J, with 13 bases in the middle. The CDR3 spells CSAPEAEYNSPLHF. The CDR3 DNA reads TGCAGTGCCCCGGAGGCTGAGTATAATTCACCCCTCCACTTT.

This clonotype was seen ten or more times. V gene TRBV7-9 combines with J gene TRBJ1-1; D gene uncertain. Germline assignment: CDR1 SEHNR and CDR2 FQNEAQ (reference sequence). The CDR3 totals 13 residues. V gave up 0 bases and J gave up 5 bases, with 7 bases separating them. The CDR3: CASSLAPETEAFF. The CDR3 DNA reads TGTGCCAGCAGCTTAGCGCCGGAGACTGAAGCTTTCTTT. The whole variable domain, remainder taken from reference TRBV7-9 and TRBJ1-1, is DTGVSQNPRHKITKRGQNVTFRCDPISEHNRLYWYRQTLGQGPEFLTYFQNEAQLEKSRLLSDRFSAERPKGSFSTLEIQRTEQGDSAMYLCASSLAPETEAFFGQGTRLTVV.

J is TRBJ1-1 and V is TRBV7-3; D uncertain. V was clipped by 5 bases and J by 4 bases, with 20 bases between them. The length of the CDR3 is 16 residues. Per the germline V gene, CDR1 is SGHTA and CDR2 is FQGTGA. The CDR3 DNA reads TGTGCCAGCAGCCCTATATTTCTTGAGCGGAGCACTGAAGCTTTCTTT. This codes for CASSPIFLERSTEAFF.